These 7 T cell receptor beta chains originate from one sample sequenced in a study of CD8+ T cells in alopecia areata (dated by TCRdb to the late 2010s). The sample's time point label, decoded: 4 weeks on oral tofacitinib. The intended sense of this specimen's treatment or condition label: oral pan-JAK inhibitor, 5-10 mg twice daily. Library construction relied on the immunoSEQ multiplex PCR assay. RNA was extracted from all samples and reverse transcribed into cDNA, which served as template for TCR sequencing. The clones in this table, taken by TCRdb from immuneACCESS, are in-frame only. Not every clone is retained; where verified, under half of the shortfall comes from an unresolved V gene, and the cause of the rest is unknown. This sample holds under 200,000 clones; about three fifths were observed only once. 0.91% of the sample is in the top ten clones. The source was CD4+ T cells sorted from blood, collected at week 4, from a patient treated with tofacitinib. These receptors all stem from a human donor with alopecia areata.

The gene calls are TRBV6-5 and TRBJ2-7; D possibly corresponds to TRBD1 (6 bases). V was clipped by 5 bases and J by 8 bases, with 13 bases between them. This CDR3 spans 12 amino acids. Looked up from germline, CDR1 is MNHEY and CDR2 is SVGAGI. The CDR3 nucleotides are TGTGCCAGCAGTGAATGGGACAATAAGCAGTACTTC. It translates to CASSEWDNKQYF.

With regard to this clone: At one boundary the junction diverges from the germline segment, which might be a read error. The chain joins TRBV2 to TRBJ2-5; D ambiguous. CDR1 and CDR2 (germline): SNHLY, FYNNEI. The CDR3 extends over 12 amino acids. Here the CDR3 DNA reads TGTGTCAGCAGTAGGGTAGAAGAGACCCAGTACTTC. It yields the protein CVSSRVEETQYF.

At least ten counts were recorded for this clone. This chain connects TRBV6-5 to TRBJ2-1; D unclear. The V end lost 4 bases, the J end lost 6 bases, and 13 bases lay between the germline ends. Germline V gene sequence: CDR1 MNHEY, CDR2 SVGAGI. This CDR3 contains 14 residues. CDR3 in amino acids: CASSWGSKGNEQFF. The CDR3, as DNA: TGTGCCAGCAGTTGGGGTAGCAAAGGCAATGAGCAGTTCTTC.

This clone was seen once. The chain recombines TRBV5-1 with TRBJ1-5, with 8 bases fitting TRBD1. CDR1 SGHRS and CDR2 YFSETQ come from the germline V gene. The length of the CDR3 is 14 residues. Unmatched junction bases numbered 3, after V lost 5 bases and J lost 2 bases. For the CDR3, the DNA is TGCGCCAGCAGTGCAGGGGGCGGCAATCAGCCCCAGCATTTT. Protein product: CASSAGGGNQPQHF.

The CDR3 sequence: CASSFGQGNNEQFF. CDR3 nucleotides: TGTGCCAGCAGCTTCGGGCAGGGCAACAATGAGCAGTTCTTC. The chain couples TRBV11-2 to TRBJ2-1; a weak D match, TRBD1 (5 bases). Trimming removed 3 bases at V and 5 bases at J, with 11 bases between. The CDR3 consists of 14 residues. The germline V gene encodes CDR1 SGHAT and CDR2 FQNNGV.

This chain joins TRBV14 and TRBJ1-1; a weak D match, TRBD1 (5 bases). Trimming stripped 5 bases from V and 1 base from J, with 8 bases between. The CDR3 has 13 amino acids. Germline values: CDR1 SGHDN, CDR2 FVKESK. This CDR3 reads CASSRGWNTEAFF. The CDR3 region has the DNA TGTGCCAGCAGCAGGGGATGGAACACTGAAGCTTTCTTT.

The rearrangement links TRBV29-1 to TRBJ1-1; D gene ambiguous. Germline V gene data show CDR1 as SQVTM and CDR2 as ANQGSEA. The V gene lost 2 bases and the J gene lost 1 base, with 11 bases spanning the gap. This CDR3 is built from 14 residues. In DNA, the CDR3 is TGCAGCGTTGAAAGGAGTACGAGGAACACTGAAGCTTTCTTT. Translated, it gives CSVERSTRNTEAFF. The whole variable domain, remainder taken from reference TRBV29-1 and TRBJ1-1, is SAVISQKPSRDICQRGTSLTIQCQVDSQVTMMFWYRQQPGQSLTLIATANQGSEATYESGFVIDKFPISRPNLTFSTLTVSNMSPEDSSIYLCSVERSTRNTEAFFGQGTRLTVV.